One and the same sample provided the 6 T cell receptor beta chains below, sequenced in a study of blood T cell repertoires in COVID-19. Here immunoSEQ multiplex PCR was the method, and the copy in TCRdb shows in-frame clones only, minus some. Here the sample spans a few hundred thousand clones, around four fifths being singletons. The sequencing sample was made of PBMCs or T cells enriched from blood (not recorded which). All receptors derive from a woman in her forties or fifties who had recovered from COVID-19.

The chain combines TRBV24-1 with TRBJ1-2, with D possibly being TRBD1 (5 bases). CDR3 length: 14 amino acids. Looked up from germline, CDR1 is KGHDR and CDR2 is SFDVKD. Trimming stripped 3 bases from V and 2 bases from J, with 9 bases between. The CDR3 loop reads CATSDGGRNYGYTF. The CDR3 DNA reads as TGTGCCACCAGTGATGGGGGGAGGAACTATGGCTACACCTTC.

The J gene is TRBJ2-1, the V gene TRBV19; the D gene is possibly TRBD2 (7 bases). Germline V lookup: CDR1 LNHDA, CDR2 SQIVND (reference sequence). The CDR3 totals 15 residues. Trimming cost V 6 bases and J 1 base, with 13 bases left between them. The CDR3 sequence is CASRSGGLSYNEQFF. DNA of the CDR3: TGTGCCAGTAGGTCGGGGGGCCTATCCTACAATGAGCAGTTCTTC. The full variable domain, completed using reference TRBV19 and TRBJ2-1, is DGGITQSPKYLFRKEGQNVTLSCEQNLNHDAMYWYRQDPGQGLRLIYYSQIVNDFQKGDIAEGYSVSREKKESFPLTVTSAQKNPTAFYLCASRSGGLSYNEQFFGPGTRLTVL.

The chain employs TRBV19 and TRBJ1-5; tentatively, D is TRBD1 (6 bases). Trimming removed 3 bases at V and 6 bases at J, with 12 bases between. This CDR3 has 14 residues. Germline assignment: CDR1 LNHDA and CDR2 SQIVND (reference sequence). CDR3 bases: TGTGCCAGTAGTATTCCGGGGGGCATTCAGCCCCAGCATTTT. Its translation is CASSIPGGIQPQHF.

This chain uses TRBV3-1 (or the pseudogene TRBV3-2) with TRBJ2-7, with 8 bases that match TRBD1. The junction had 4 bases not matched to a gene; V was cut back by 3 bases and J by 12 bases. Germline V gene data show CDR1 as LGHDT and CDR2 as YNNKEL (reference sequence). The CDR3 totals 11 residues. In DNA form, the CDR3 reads TGTGCCAGCAGCCAGGGACAGGTTCCGTACTTC. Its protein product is CASSQGQVPYF.

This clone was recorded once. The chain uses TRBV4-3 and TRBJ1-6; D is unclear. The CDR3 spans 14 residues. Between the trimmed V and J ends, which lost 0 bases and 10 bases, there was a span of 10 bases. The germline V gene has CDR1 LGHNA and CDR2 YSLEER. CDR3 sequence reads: CASSQDPTPSPLHF. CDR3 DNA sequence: TGCGCCAGCAGCCAAGATCCAACACCCTCACCCCTCCACTTT.

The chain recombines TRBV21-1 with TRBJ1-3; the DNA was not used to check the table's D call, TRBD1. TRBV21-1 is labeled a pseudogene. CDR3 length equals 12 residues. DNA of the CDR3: TGTGCCGCGGGACAGGGACGAAACACCATATATTTT. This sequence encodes CAAGQGRNTIYF.